This T cell receptor beta chain was captured in a study of cytomegalovirus exposure and HLA in healthy donors. Study information: Within the Caucasian-associated ancestry cluster were around four fifths of the roughly 360 genotyped donors. Study observations and caveats: Cytomegalovirus status was reportedly diagnosed by the classifier with high specificity and sensitivity. After further analysis at a later stage, roughly 16,000 TCR beta sequences were associated with HLA alleles at 0.05 false discovery rate.

The CDR3 is 16 residues long. V lost 2 bases to trimming and J lost 3 bases, with 13 bases between them. Looked up from germline, CDR1 is SGHVS and CDR2 is FNYEAQ. Both 60 Vbeta primers and 13 Jbeta primers went into the PCR. Clones were sequenced by immunoSEQ multiplex PCR, and TCRdb holds only the in-frame ones, with some missing. The sample consists of about 91,000 clones, around 86% of them appearing once. Remarks on this clone: Its antigen is as yet unknown.

The source is a young man in good health and CMV-seropositive. Sequencing was done on a sample of PBMCs. This chain links TRBV7-6 with TRBJ2-2; possible D gene TRBD1, 5 bases. CDR3 in amino acids: CASSLKAGLDTGELFF. The CDR3 nucleotides are TGTGCCAGCAGCTTAAAGGCAGGGTTGGACACCGGGGAGCTGTTTTTT.